This note documents a single T cell receptor beta chain sequence. This CDR3 is 12 amino acids long. The V gene lost 4 bases and the J gene lost 8 bases, with 8 bases spanning the gap. Germline V gene sequence: CDR1 MGHRA, CDR2 YSYEKL. Original analysis: Estimates of nucleated cell counts were drawn from the amplification of reference gene primers. Libraries were prepared by immunoSEQ multiplex PCR; TCRdb keeps only in-frame clonotypes and omits some of them. Clone size and the V and J calls come from that table; the DNA yielded D and trimming. The sample includes 150,000 or so clones, over 85% of them seen just once. The sample is drawn from a study of blood T cell repertoires in COVID-19. Study at large: Acute-phase and convalescent COVID-19 samples originated in the United States, Italy and Spain. In each case, the material was cDNA or gDNA derived from T cells, B-cell-depleted T cells, or PBMCs.

What was sequenced was peripheral blood. The TCR comes from a woman aged 45-65 years with acute or convalescent COVID-19. The rearrangement uses TRBV4-1 and TRBJ1-4, with D unclear. Here the CDR3 reads CASSPPQEKLFF. The CDR3 DNA is TGCGCCAGCAGCCCCCCCCAGGAAAAACTGTTTTTT.